The 17 T cell receptor beta chains in this list originate from one sample, sequenced in a study of CD8 T cells in ankylosing spondylitis. TCRdb called the 5' RACE reads again in MiXCR, with one record for every CDR3 protein. The repertoire has about 130,000 distinct CDR3 sequences, about an eighth of them found once; the top ten carry roughly 4%. Sequencing was carried out using blood, either unsorted or a sorted T cell fraction (not recorded which). Receptors originate from a female donor with ankylosing spondylitis or in good health (not recorded which).

Concerning this clonotype itself: A junction end diverges from the germline sequence, so it may reflect a read error. The chain has TRBV19 and TRBJ1-5; D gene uncertain. CDR3 length: 13 amino acids. CDR1 is LNHDA and CDR2 is SQIVND in the germline V gene (reference sequence). The CDR3 sequence: CASNRGSNHPQHF. CDR3 DNA sequence: TGTGCCAGTAATCGCGGGAGCAATCACCCCCAGCATTTT.

In this sample, this clonotype turned up many times. This sequence joins TRBV12-3 or TRBV12-4 and TRBJ2-5; TRBD2 agrees at 12 bases. Losses at the gene ends were 3 bases for V and 4 bases for J; bases not matched to a gene: 3. The CDR3 contains 15 residues. This chain's CDR3 is CASSFELAGGETQYF. The CDR3 coding sequence is TGTGCCAGCAGTTTCGAACTAGCGGGAGGAGAGACCCAGTACTTC.

This clonotype was counted at least ten times. The J gene is TRBJ1-3, the V gene TRBV10-3; no reliable D call. CDR3 size: 14 residues. From germline, CDR1 is ENHRY and CDR2 SYGVKD. The V end lost 7 bases, the J end lost 2 bases, and 12 bases lay between the germline ends. The CDR3 coding sequence is TGTGCCATCACTACGACAACCACTGGAAACACCATATATTTT. Translation: CAITTTTTGNTIYF.

There are many counts of this clonotype. V usage is TRBV14 and J usage is TRBJ1-2, with D perhaps TRBD1 (5 bases). Trimming cost V 6 bases and J 7 bases, with 18 bases left between them. The V gene's germline CDR1 is SGHDN and CDR2 FVKESK. The CDR3 is made up of 14 amino acids. The CDR3 protein is CASRATESYGGYTF. For the CDR3, the DNA is TGTGCCAGCAGGGCGACAGAATCCTATGGTGGCTACACCTTC.

This clonotype has a count of ten or more. The genes are TRBV20-1 and TRBJ2-1, with 8 bases that match TRBD2. J was trimmed by 6 bases and V by 0 bases; bases with no gene match: 13. CDR1 is DFQATT and CDR2 is SNEGSKA in the germline V gene (reference sequence). The CDR3 is made up of 17 amino acids. In nucleotides, the CDR3 is TGCAGTGCTAGAGATAAGACGGGAGGGCAAGTCTTCAATGAGCAGTTCTTC. It is translated as CSARDKTGGQVFNEQFF.

This clonotype occurred many times. This chain's CDR3 is CSARDLGDSTGELFF. The CDR3 DNA reads TGCAGTGCTAGAGATCTTGGCGACAGTACCGGGGAGCTGTTTTTT. V is TRBV20-1 and J is TRBJ2-2; D might be TRBD1 (5 bases). The CDR3 has 15 amino acids. Between the trimmed V and J ends, which lost 0 bases and 5 bases, there was a span of 13 bases. The germline CDR1 and CDR2 sequences are DFQATT and SNEGSKA (reference sequence).

This clonotype was counted ten times or more. The chain employs TRBV7-3 and TRBJ2-2; a weak D match, TRBD2 (6 bases). The CDR3 runs to 13 residues. Looked up from germline, CDR1 is SGHTA and CDR2 is FQGTGA. The V end lost 3 bases, the J end lost 9 bases, and 11 bases lay between the germline ends. The CDR3 sequence: CASSFGDSRELFF. CDR3 in DNA: TGTGCCAGCAGCTTTGGGGACTCCCGGGAGCTGTTTTTT.

Many counts were recorded for this clonotype. This chain joins TRBV7-2 and TRBJ2-2; D uncertain. The CDR3 runs 14 residues. V was clipped by 1 base and J by 6 bases, with 9 bases between them. Germline V gene data show CDR1 as SGHTA and CDR2 as FQGNSA. The chain's CDR3 is CASSLVASPGELFF. The DNA of the CDR3 is TGTGCCAGCAGCTTAGTAGCCAGCCCCGGGGAGCTGTTTTTT.

This clonotype was seen at least ten times. V gene TRBV20-1 combines with J gene TRBJ2-3; TRBD2 aligns across 10 bases. The length of the CDR3 is 15 residues. The V gene's germline CDR1 is DFQATT and CDR2 SNEGSKA (reference sequence). Trimming cost V 3 bases and J 1 base; bases outside gene matches: 4. The CDR3 region has the DNA TGCAGTGCTAGCCTAGCGGGGGACGGCACAGATACGCAGTATTTT. It translates to CSASLAGDGTDTQYF.

The chain uses TRBV6-1 and TRBJ1-4; a weak D match, TRBD1 (6 bases). Germline V gives CDR1 MNHNS, CDR2 SASEGT. Trimming stripped 4 bases from V and 0 bases from J, with 12 bases between. This CDR3 has 16 residues. For the CDR3, the DNA is TGTGCCAGCAGTGTCCGGGACACATCAACTAATGAAAAACTGTTTTTT. It yields the protein CASSVRDTSTNEKLFF.

Ten or more counts support this clonotype. The chain employs TRBV19 and TRBJ1-2; D is uncertain. Germline V gene lookup returns CDR1 LNHDA and CDR2 SQIVND (reference sequence). V was shortened by 2 bases and J by 2 bases, with 3 bases between the two germline ends. There are 12 residues in the CDR3. The CDR3 DNA follows: TGTGCCAGTAGTATACTGAACTATGGCTACACCTTC. Protein: CASSILNYGYTF.

This clonotype was observed many times. The rearrangement links TRBV2 to TRBJ2-1; D gene unclear. Trimming took 2 bases from V and 7 from J, leaving 18 bases between them. The germline V gene encodes CDR1 SNHLY and CDR2 FYNNEI. CDR3 length equals 16 residues. Written as DNA, the CDR3 is TGTGCCAGCAGTGAATATGTGACCACCAAGAGGAATGAGCAGTTCTTC. Its protein is CASSEYVTTKRNEQFF.

This clonotype has ten or more counts. The rearrangement uses TRBV28 and TRBJ1-1; D remains ambiguous. The germline gives CDR1 MDHEN, CDR2 SYDVKM. The ends were cut back, 5 bases at V and 6 bases at J, with 13 bases in the middle. The CDR3 covers 13 residues. This CDR3 is CASSLGRWSEAFF. CDR3 in DNA: TGTGCCAGCAGTCTAGGTCGTTGGTCTGAAGCTTTCTTT.

This clonotype has a count of ten or more. This rearrangement joins TRBV12-3 or TRBV12-4 to TRBJ2-1; no firm D call. The CDR3 has 14 residues. V was clipped by 9 bases and J by 5 bases, with 17 bases between them. In DNA form, the CDR3 reads TGTGCCAGTATAGAAAACCTACGGAACAATGAGCAGTTCTTC. This encodes CASIENLRNNEQFF.

The rearrangement links TRBV7-9 to TRBJ1-1, with 7 nucleotides matching TRBD1. The CDR3 has 17 amino acids. After removal of 5 bases from V and 6 bases from J, the junction contained 18 bases not matched to a gene. The germline V gene has CDR1 SEHNR and CDR2 FQNEAQ (reference sequence). CDR3 loop: CASSPSGTATERAEAFF. As DNA, the CDR3 is TGTGCCAGCAGCCCCTCCGGGACAGCCACGGAGAGGGCTGAAGCTTTCTTT.

CDR3 coding DNA: TGTGCCAGCAGCTTAGGGGGGGACTTGTACAATGAGCAGTTCTTC. This sequence encodes CASSLGGDLYNEQFF. J is TRBJ2-1 and V is TRBV5-4, with D tentatively TRBD2 (7 bases). Per the germline V gene, CDR1 is SGHNT and CDR2 is YYREEE (reference sequence). V lost 2 bases and J lost 4, with 13 bases in between. The CDR3 extends over 15 amino acids.

This clonotype was detected ten times or more. The chain joins TRBV7-3 to TRBJ1-2; D is uncertain. The germline CDR1 and CDR2 sequences are SGHTA and FQGTGA. This CDR3 contains 13 residues. Trimming took 3 bases from V and 8 from J, leaving 13 bases between them. CDR3 DNA sequence: TGTGCCAGCAGCTTTGGCAGCCAAGGAGGCTACACCTTC. It yields the protein CASSFGSQGGYTF.